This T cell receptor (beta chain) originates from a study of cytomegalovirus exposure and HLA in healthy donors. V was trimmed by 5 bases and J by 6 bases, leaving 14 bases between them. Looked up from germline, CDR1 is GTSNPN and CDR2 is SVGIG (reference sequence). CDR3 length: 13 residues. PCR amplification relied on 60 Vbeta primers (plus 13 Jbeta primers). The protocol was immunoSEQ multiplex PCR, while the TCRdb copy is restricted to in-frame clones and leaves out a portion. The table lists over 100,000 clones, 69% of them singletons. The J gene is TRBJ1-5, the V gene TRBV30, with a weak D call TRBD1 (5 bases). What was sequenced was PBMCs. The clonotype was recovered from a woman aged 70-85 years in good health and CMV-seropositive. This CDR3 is CAWAPHGAQPQHF. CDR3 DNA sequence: TGTGCCTGGGCCCCGCATGGGGCTCAGCCCCAGCATTTT.